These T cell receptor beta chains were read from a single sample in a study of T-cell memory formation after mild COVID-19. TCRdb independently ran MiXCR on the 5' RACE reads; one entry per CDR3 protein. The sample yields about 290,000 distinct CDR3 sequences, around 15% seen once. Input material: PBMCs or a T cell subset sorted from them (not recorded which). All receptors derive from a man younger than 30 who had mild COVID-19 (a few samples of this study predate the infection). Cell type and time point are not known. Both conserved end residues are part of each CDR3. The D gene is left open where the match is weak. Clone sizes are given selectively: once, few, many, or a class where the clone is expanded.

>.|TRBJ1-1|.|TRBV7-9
CASSFGGQTEAFF
TGTGCCAGCAGCTTCGGGGGGCAGACTGAAGCTTTCTTT
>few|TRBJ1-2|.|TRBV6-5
CASSYRIQTTYGYTF
TGTGCCAGCAGTTATAGGATTCAAACCACCTATGGCTACACCTTC
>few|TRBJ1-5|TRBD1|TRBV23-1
CATTYRDREQPQHF
TGCGCCACCACCTACCGGGACAGGGAACAGCCCCAGCATTTT
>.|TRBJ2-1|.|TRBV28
CASSQLGTSKGQFF
TGTGCCAGCAGTCAACTGGGGACTTCTAAAGGGCAGTTCTTC
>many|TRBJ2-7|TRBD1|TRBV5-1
CASSLLQGAVYEQYF
TGCGCCAGCAGCTTGCTACAGGGGGCAGTCTACGAGCAGTACTTC
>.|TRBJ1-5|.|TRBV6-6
CASSYSKGYAQPQHF
TGTGCCAGCAGTTACTCGAAGGGGTATGCTCAGCCCCAGCATTTT
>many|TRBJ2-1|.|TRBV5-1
CASSLMVRVGEQFF
TGCGCCAGCAGCCTAATGGTCAGGGTCGGAGAGCAGTTCTTC
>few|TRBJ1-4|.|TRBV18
CASSPSAGSEKLFF
TGTGCCAGCTCACCATCGGCAGGGAGTGAAAAACTGTTTTTT
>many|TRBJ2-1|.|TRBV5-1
CASSLVPGSGNEQFF
TGCGCCAGCAGCTTGGTTCCAGGGTCCGGCAATGAGCAGTTCTTC
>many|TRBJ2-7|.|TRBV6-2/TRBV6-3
CASTGDSYEQYF
TGTGCCAGCACGGGGGACAGCTACGAGCAGTACTTC
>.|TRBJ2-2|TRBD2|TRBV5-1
CASSLEEGTSGAPRGTGELFF
TGCGCCAGCAGCCTGGAGGAAGGGACTAGCGGGGCCCCTCGTGGCACCGGGGAGCTGTTTTTT
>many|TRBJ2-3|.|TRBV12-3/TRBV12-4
CASSLRGAGTDTQYF
TGTGCCAGCAGTTTAAGGGGGGCTGGCACAGATACGCAGTATTTT
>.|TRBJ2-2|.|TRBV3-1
CASSQRFEGGELFF
TGTGCCAGCAGCCAAAGGTTCGAGGGCGGGGAGCTGTTTTTT
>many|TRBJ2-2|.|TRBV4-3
CASSQDPGTGELFF
TGCGCCAGCAGCCAAGACCCTGGCACCGGGGAGCTGTTTTTT
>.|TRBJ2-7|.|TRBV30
CAWSPGHEQYF
TGTGCCTGGAGTCCCGGGCACGAGCAGTACTTC
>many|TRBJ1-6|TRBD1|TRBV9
CASSVDWTGPLHF
TGTGCCAGCAGCGTAGATTGGACAGGTCCCCTCCACTTT
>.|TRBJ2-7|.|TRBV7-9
CASSRPDPESYYEQYF
TGTGCCAGCAGCCGCCCCGACCCGGAAAGCTACTACGAGCAGTACTTC
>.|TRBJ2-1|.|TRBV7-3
CASSPAGGTYNEQFF
TGTGCCAGCAGCCCCGCCGGGGGAACCTACAATGAGCAGTTCTTC
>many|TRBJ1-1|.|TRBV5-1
CASSLWPEDTEAFF
TGCGCCAGCAGCTTGTGGCCGGAGGACACTGAAGCTTTCTTT
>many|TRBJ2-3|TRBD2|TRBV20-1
CSATTSGGPLVTDTQYF
TGCAGTGCGACGACTAGCGGGGGGCCCCTTGTTACAGATACGCAGTATTTT
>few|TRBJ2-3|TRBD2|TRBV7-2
CASSSMGGRTDTQYF
TGTGCCAGCAGCTCCATGGGAGGGAGGACAGATACGCAGTATTTT
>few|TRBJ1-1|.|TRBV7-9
CASSSGLDMNTEAFF
TGTGCCAGCAGCTCAGGCCTAGATATGAACACTGAAGCTTTCTTT
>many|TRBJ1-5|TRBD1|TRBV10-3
CAISESGDRVNQPQHF
TGTGCCATCAGTGAGTCCGGAGACAGGGTAAATCAGCCCCAGCATTTT
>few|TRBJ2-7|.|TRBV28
CASSTEYEQYF
TGTGCCAGCAGTACAGAGTACGAGCAGTACTTC
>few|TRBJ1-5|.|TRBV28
CASSFRQSAYNQPQHF
TGTGCCAGCAGTTTCCGACAGTCTGCTTACAATCAGCCCCAGCATTTT
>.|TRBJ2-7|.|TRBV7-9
CASSEVGGYEQYF
TGTGCCAGCAGCGAAGTTGGGGGCTACGAGCAGTACTTC
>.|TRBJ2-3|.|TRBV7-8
CASSLEDSDTQYF
TGTGCCAGCAGCTTAGAAGACTCAGATACGCAGTATTTT
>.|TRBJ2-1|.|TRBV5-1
CASSFLPTSSYNEQFF
TGCGCCAGCAGCTTCTTGCCCACGAGCTCCTACAATGAGCAGTTCTTC
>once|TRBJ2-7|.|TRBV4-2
CASSQEGWGEYEQYF
TGTGCCAGCAGCCAAGAAGGATGGGGAGAGTACGAGCAGTACTTC
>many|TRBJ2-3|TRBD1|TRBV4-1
CASSVTGSTDTQYF
TGCGCCAGCAGCGTGACAGGGAGCACAGATACGCAGTATTTT
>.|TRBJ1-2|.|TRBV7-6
CASSLDGVRGRGYTF
TGTGCCAGCAGCTTAGATGGAGTTCGGGGGCGCGGCTACACCTTC
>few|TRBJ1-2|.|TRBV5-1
CASSLDGGPYYGYTF
TGCGCCAGCAGCTTGGATGGGGGGCCCTACTATGGCTACACCTTC
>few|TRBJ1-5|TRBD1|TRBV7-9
CASSLGTGFPSNQPQHF
TGTGCCAGCAGCTTAGGGACAGGGTTCCCTAGCAATCAGCCCCAGCATTTT
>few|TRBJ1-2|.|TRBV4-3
CASSRGGSYGYTF
TGCGCCAGCAGCCGTGGGGGGAGCTATGGCTACACCTTC
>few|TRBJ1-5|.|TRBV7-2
CASSLVSFSNQPQHF
TGTGCCAGCAGCTTAGTCAGTTTCAGCAATCAGCCCCAGCATTTT
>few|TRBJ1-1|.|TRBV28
CARGGQTNTEAFF
TGTGCCCGTGGCGGACAGACGAACACTGAAGCTTTCTTT
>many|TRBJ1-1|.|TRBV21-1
CASSKPGTGRRRNTEAFF
TGTGCCAGCAGCAAACCCGGGACAGGGCGAAGGAGGAACACTGAAGCTTTCTTT
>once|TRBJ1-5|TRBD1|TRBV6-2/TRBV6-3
CASSYSKGQGDQPQHF
TGTGCCAGCAGTTACTCGAAAGGACAGGGAGATCAGCCCCAGCATTTT
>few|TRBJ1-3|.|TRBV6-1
CASSSPGPSGNTIYF
TGTGCCAGCAGTTCCCCGGGCCCCTCTGGAAACACCATATATTTT
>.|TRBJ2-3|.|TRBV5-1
CASSGGWGPWQYF
TGCGCCAGCAGCGGTGGGTGGGGGCCTTGGCAGTATTTT
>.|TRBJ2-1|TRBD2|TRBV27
CASSPATSGVGQGNEQFF
TGTGCCAGCAGTCCCGCGACTAGCGGGGTCGGGCAGGGCAATGAGCAGTTCTTC
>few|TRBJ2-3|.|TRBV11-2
CASSSGGRSNTQYF
TGTGCCAGCAGCTCGGGCGGCAGGTCGAATACGCAGTATTTT
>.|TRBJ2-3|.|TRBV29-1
CSVARTAGGGTDTQYF
TGCAGCGTTGCCAGGACCGCCGGCGGGGGCACAGATACGCAGTATTTT
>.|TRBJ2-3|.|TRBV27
CASSPFRGVWTGGTDTQYF
TGTGCCAGCAGTCCGTTTCGGGGTGTTTGGACGGGGGGCACAGATACGCAGTATTTT
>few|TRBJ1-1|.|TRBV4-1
CASSQQTLPTEASF
TGCGCCAGCAGCCAACAAACCCTCCCGACTGAAGCTTCCTTT
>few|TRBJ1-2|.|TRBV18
CASSAGARIYGYTF
TGTGCCAGCTCAGCTGGGGCGCGAATCTATGGCTACACCTTC
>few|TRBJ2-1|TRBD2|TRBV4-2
CASRHSGTSGVNEQFF
TGTGCCAGCAGGCATTCCGGGACTAGCGGGGTTAATGAGCAGTTCTTC
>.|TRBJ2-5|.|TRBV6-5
CATTETGRAQETQSF
TGTGCCACAACAGAGACAGGCAGGGCCCAAGAGACCCAGTCCTTC
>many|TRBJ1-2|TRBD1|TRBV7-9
CASSLTGGHGYTF
TGTGCCAGCAGTTTGACAGGGGGACATGGCTACACCTTC
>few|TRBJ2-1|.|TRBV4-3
CASSHTLQGGSYNEQFF
TGCGCCAGCAGCCACACCCTACAGGGTGGCTCCTACAATGAGCAGTTCTTC
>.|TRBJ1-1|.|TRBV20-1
CSAMWGTEAFF
TGCAGTGCTATGTGGGGCACTGAAGCTTTCTTT
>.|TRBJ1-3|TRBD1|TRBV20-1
CSATHRGPGNTIYF
TGCAGTGCTACCCACAGGGGGCCTGGAAACACCATATATTTT